This T cell receptor beta chain was captured in a study of T-cell reconstitution after alpha-beta-depleted transplantation in children. This CDR3 spans 15 amino acids. V dropped 6 bases and J dropped 10; count of bases not matched to a gene: 13. Only a few counts were recorded for this clonotype. What it binds is unknown. The library targeted TCRbeta and was prepared with unique molecular identifiers. MiXCR was run by TCRdb on the PCR reads, yielding one entry per CDR3 protein. This table has just over 950,000 distinct CDR3 sequences, 25% to 35% appearing once. General observations from the study: Surviving recipient cells, namely T cells and thymic progenitors, were the source of high day-60 TCRbeta diversity in some patients.

The V and J genes are TRBV12-3 or TRBV12-4 and TRBJ2-1, with 9 positions matching TRBD2. The TCR was taken from a boy under two years old who had a stem cell transplant for SCID, so the T cells may come from the graft donor. Sequencing was performed on PBMCs, mostly from graft donor cells, taken 360 days after TCRalphabeta/CD19-depleted stem cell transplant. The CDR3 nucleotides are TGTGCCAGCAGCCCCTCTAGCGGGGAGCTGGAGGAGCAGTTCTTC. It translates to CASSPSSGELEEQFF.